This T cell receptor beta chain was identified during a study of cytomegalovirus exposure and HLA in healthy donors. On this clone: Antigen: not known.

Findings of the study overall: In vitro experiments confirmed that three CMV-associated chains were specific for CMV antigens. An analysis that was carried out later associated 15,000 to 20,000 TCR beta sequences with HLA alleles at 0.05 false discovery rate. In an earlier analysis, in approximately 570 donors, most V segments appeared productive either ~87% or ~30% of the time. A later analysis linked a missense variant in DCLRE1C to the trimming of TCR beta V and J genes.

The germline V and J ends were trimmed by 1 base and 0 bases, with 7 bases remaining between them. The CDR3 has 14 residues. Germline V gives CDR1 LNHDA, CDR2 SQIVND (reference sequence). Vbeta (60) and Jbeta (13) primers were used in the PCR. Assay used: immunoSEQ multiplex PCR; TCRdb lists only in-frame clones, some missing. The sample records fewer than 95,000 clones, 85% being singletons. Sequencing was carried out using PBMCs. The receptor was derived from a man aged 35-49 years in good health and CMV-seropositive. The chain combines TRBV19 with TRBJ2-7, with a weak D call TRBD2 (5 bases). In DNA form, the CDR3 reads TGTGCCAGTAGTATAGCACGGGGCTCCTACGAGCAGTACTTC. This gives the protein CASSIARGSYEQYF.